These 26 T cell receptor beta chains share one sample of origin, sequenced in a study of neurological immune-mediated disorders. TCRdb independently ran MiXCR on the 5' RACE reads; one entry per CDR3 protein. This table holds roughly 100,000 distinct CDR3 sequences, 3% to 4.5% found once. What was sequenced was PBMCs. The receptors here all came from a young woman with multiple sclerosis.

This clonotype was counted many times. The chain links TRBV6-1 to TRBJ1-1; D is ambiguous. The CDR3 consists of 15 residues. Trimming removed 5 bases from V and 1 base from J, with 14 bases in between. CDR1 and CDR2 from the germline V gene are MNHNS and SASEGT. The CDR3 protein is CASSKGSSKNTEAFF. The CDR3, as DNA: TGTGCCAGCAGTAAAGGGTCCTCCAAGAACACTGAAGCTTTCTTT.

This clonotype was observed many times. The chain carries TRBV20-1 and TRBJ2-5; 11 bases match TRBD2. Per the germline V gene, CDR1 is DFQATT and CDR2 is SNEGSKA (reference sequence). This CDR3 comprises 15 residues. The trim removed 4 bases at V and 4 bases at J, leaving 8 bases unmatched. The CDR3 bases are TGCAGTGCTACCCGGACTAGCGGGTGGGGAGAGACCCAGTACTTC. Translated, it gives CSATRTSGWGETQYF.

This clonotype was seen at least ten times. V usage is TRBV10-3 and J usage is TRBJ2-5; TRBD1 matches at 9 bases. The trim removed 6 bases at V and 4 bases at J, leaving 0 bases unmatched. There are 12 residues in the CDR3. Germline V CDR1 and CDR2: ENHRY, SYGVKD. The DNA of the CDR3 is TGTGCCATCAGGGACAGGGGAGAGACCCAGTACTTC. Translated: CAIRDRGETQYF.

The chain couples TRBV15 to TRBJ1-2; no clear D. V was cut by 4 bases and J by 8 bases, with 20 bases left in between. Germline loops: CDR1 LNHNV, CDR2 YYDKDF (reference sequence). This CDR3 has 15 amino acids. CDR3 in amino acids: CATSTPTDYRRGYTF. The CDR3, as DNA: TGTGCCACCAGCACGCCCACGGACTATCGAAGGGGCTACACCTTC.

This clonotype showed up many times. The rearrangement links TRBV11-2 to TRBJ1-4; possible D gene TRBD1, 5 bases. The CDR3 length is 17 residues. Trimming left V 5 bases short and J 0 bases short, with 16 bases between. Germline values: CDR1 SGHAT, CDR2 FQNNGV. DNA of the CDR3: TGTGCCAGCAGCCCCCGGGGGGTCCGATCAACTAATGAAAAACTGTTTTTT. This sequence encodes CASSPRGVRSTNEKLFF.

The chain links TRBV30 to TRBJ1-5; no definite D call. The CDR3 extends over 12 amino acids. Germline loops: CDR1 GTSNPN, CDR2 SVGIG (reference sequence). Between the trimmed V and J ends, which lost 2 bases and 8 bases, there was a span of 10 bases. The CDR3 is CAWSQMGEPQHF. The CDR3 DNA is TGTGCCTGGAGTCAAATGGGTGAGCCCCAGCATTTT.

This clonotype occurred many times. This chain links TRBV7-9 with TRBJ2-1, with 7 bases aligning to TRBD2. V shed 5 bases, J shed 6 bases, and the junction held 7 bases outside the gene matches. This CDR3 spans 14 amino acids. In germline, CDR1 is SEHNR, CDR2 FQNEAQ (reference sequence). CDR3 sequence (DNA): TGTGCCAGCAGCCCAAGCGGGGAAGTCAATGAGCAGTTCTTC. Encoded protein: CASSPSGEVNEQFF.

This clonotype was recorded at least ten times. The J gene is TRBJ1-1, the V gene TRBV5-1, with 9 bases lining up with TRBD1. This CDR3 is 15 amino acids long. Germline CDR1 and CDR2: SGHRS and YFSETQ. Trimming cost V 4 bases and J 2 bases; bases outside gene matches: 6. CDR3 coding DNA: TGCGCCAGCAGCCCACAACAGGGGGCAAACACTGAAGCTTTCTTT. Its protein is CASSPQQGANTEAFF.

The chain links TRBV7-3 to TRBJ2-1, with TRBD2 matching 11 bases. V was pared by 2 bases and J by 7 bases, with 10 bases of the junction left unmatched. This CDR3 contains 17 residues. Germline CDR1 is SGHTA and CDR2 is FQGTGA. For the CDR3, the DNA is TGTGCCAGCAGCTTAGGCCCGCCGGGACTAGCGGAAAATGAGCAGTTCTTC. Translating it yields CASSLGPPGLAENEQFF.

The table lists this clonotype with many counts. This rearrangement joins TRBV7-8 to TRBJ2-1; 11 nucleotides match TRBD2. Per the germline V gene, CDR1 is SGHVS and CDR2 is FQNEAQ. The ends lost 1 base at V and 6 bases at J; junction bases unmatched: 5. This CDR3 comprises 16 residues. CDR3 sequence (DNA): TGTGCCAGCAGCTTAGTGTTAGCGGGAGGGTCCAATGAGCAGTTCTTC. This codes for CASSLVLAGGSNEQFF.

This clonotype was seen many times. The rearrangement links TRBV29-1 to TRBJ2-1; 8 bases line up with TRBD2. The CDR3 length is 12 residues. Unmatched junction bases numbered 6, after V lost 8 bases and J lost 6 bases. Per the germline V gene, CDR1 is SQVTM and CDR2 is ANQGSEA. CDR3 nucleotide sequence: TGCAGCACGGCGGGGGGTGCCAATGAGCAGTTCTTC. Its translation is CSTAGGANEQFF.

In this sample, this clonotype turned up many times. This chain uses TRBV20-1 with TRBJ2-7; D call uncertain. V lost 0 bases and J 4 bases, leaving 4 bases between the germline ends. CDR3 length: 11 amino acids. From germline, CDR1 is DFQATT and CDR2 SNEGSKA (reference sequence). The CDR3 DNA reads TGCAGTGCTAGAGAAAGGTACGAGCAGTACTTC. It is translated as CSARERYEQYF.

This clonotype was detected many times. The chain uses TRBV5-6 and TRBJ1-1; perhaps TRBD1 as D (6 bases). CDR1 is SGHDT and CDR2 is YYEEEE in the germline V gene. V was clipped by 5 bases and J by 4 bases, with 15 bases between them. The CDR3 length is 14 residues. The CDR3, as DNA: TGTGCCAGCAGGGACCAAGGGGGAGGCACTGAAGCTTTCTTT. Protein sequence: CASRDQGGGTEAFF. Drawing the rest from reference TRBV5-6 and TRBJ1-1, the complete variable domain is DAGVTQSPTHLIKTRGQQVTLRCSPKSGHDTVSWYQQALGQGPQFIFQYYEEEERQRGNFPDRFSGHQFPNYSSELNVNALLLGDSALYLCASRDQGGGTEAFFGQGTRLTVV.

This clonotype is labeled medium-sized. This rearrangement joins TRBV20-1 to TRBJ2-7, with 7 bases that match TRBD2. V was pared by 6 bases and J by 2 bases, with 10 bases of the junction left unmatched. The germline gives CDR1 DFQATT, CDR2 SNEGSKA (reference sequence). The CDR3 is 14 amino acids. The CDR3 bases are TGCAGTGCCAGCGACCAGCGGGAACCCTACGAGCAGTACTTC. This sequence encodes CSASDQREPYEQYF.

This clonotype was detected ten times or more. The chain uses TRBV15 and TRBJ2-2; D possibly uses TRBD1 or TRBD2 (5 bases each). Germline assignment: CDR1 LNHNV and CDR2 YYDKDF (reference sequence). The CDR3 consists of 17 residues. Trimming removed 3 bases from V and 6 bases from J, with 20 bases in between. CDR3 nucleotides: TGTGCCACCAGCAGGATAGGGACCCCACTGGGGCCCGGGGAGCTGTTTTTT. It yields the protein CATSRIGTPLGPGELFF.

The sample holds many counts of this clonotype. V and J are TRBV5-1 and TRBJ1-2, with TRBD1 matching 8 bases. The germline CDR1 and CDR2 sequences are SGHRS and YFSETQ. This CDR3 has 14 amino acids. Losses at the gene ends were 4 bases for V and 6 bases for J; bases not matched to a gene: 8. CDR3 in amino acids: CASSPDRGANGYTF. The CDR3 coding sequence is TGCGCCAGCAGCCCCGACAGGGGAGCTAATGGCTACACCTTC.

This clonotype was picked up many times. The chain has TRBV12-3 or TRBV12-4 and TRBJ1-1; D might be TRBD1 (6 bases). The CDR3 has 12 residues. The V and J ends lost 6 bases and 6 bases respectively, with 11 bases between them. The CDR3 here is CASSTQGPEAFF. DNA for the CDR3: TGTGCCAGCAGCACACAGGGCCCTGAAGCTTTCTTT.

This clonotype was seen many times. V gene TRBV6-1 combines with J gene TRBJ1-4; TRBD1 aligns across 8 bases. Germline V gene data show CDR1 as MNHNS and CDR2 as SASEGT. The CDR3 is 15 amino acids. After removal of 4 bases from V and 10 bases from J, the junction contained 11 bases not matched to a gene. CDR3 loop: CASSASGGEAGKLFF. CDR3 sequence (DNA): TGTGCCAGCAGTGCCTCAGGGGGCGAGGCCGGAAAACTGTTTTTT.

This clonotype was seen at least ten times. V gene TRBV20-1 combines with J gene TRBJ1-5, with D unclear. Deletions cut 6 bases from V and 3 bases from J, with 9 bases between. CDR3 length equals 12 residues. From germline, CDR1 is DFQATT and CDR2 SNEGSKA (reference sequence). This chain's CDR3 is CSATEVNQPQHF. The DNA of the CDR3 is TGCAGTGCCACCGAAGTCAATCAGCCCCAGCATTTT.

This clonotype was observed at least ten times. The chain has TRBV5-1 and TRBJ2-3, with 8 bases that match TRBD2. The V segment lost 0 bases and the J segment 6 bases; nucleotides outside the gene matches: 9. This CDR3 is 16 amino acids long. Germline V gives CDR1 SGHRS, CDR2 YFSETQ. The CDR3 DNA reads as TGCGCCAGCAGCTTGGCCTCTGCGGGGGGCCTCGATACGCAGTATTTT. This gives the protein CASSLASAGGLDTQYF.

This clonotype was seen ten or more times. The V gene is TRBV5-6, the J gene TRBJ2-1, with no clear D. The CDR3 is made up of 11 amino acids. Trimming removed 6 bases at V and 7 bases at J, with 8 bases between. Germline CDR1 SGHDT, CDR2 YYEEEE. The CDR3 reads CASTLGNEQFF. CDR3 in DNA: TGTGCCAGCACCCTCGGGAATGAGCAGTTCTTC.

At least ten counts were recorded for this clonotype. The gene calls are TRBV6-5 and TRBJ2-5, with D hard to call. Germline V CDR1 and CDR2: MNHEY, SVGAGI. CDR3 size: 13 residues. V lost 2 bases and J 1 base, leaving 5 bases between the germline ends. The CDR3 coding sequence is TGTGCCAGCAGTTACGGGTCCCAAGAGACCCAGTACTTC. Translation: CASSYGSQETQYF.

The sample holds many counts of this clonotype. The chain recombines TRBV5-6 with TRBJ1-2, with D perhaps matching TRBD1 (5 bases). The V end lost 4 bases, the J end lost 8 bases, and 9 bases lay between the germline ends. Per germline, CDR1 SGHDT and CDR2 YYEEEE. This CDR3 has 11 amino acids. The CDR3 DNA sequence: TGTGCCAGCAGCGGCCGGGGGGGCTACACCTTC. Its translation: CASSGRGGYTF.

Ten or more counts support this clonotype. V gene TRBV20-1 combines with J gene TRBJ1-1; possible D gene TRBD1, 6 bases. CDR3 size: 14 residues. Trimming shortened V by 8 bases and J by 4 bases, and 20 bases separated the two germline ends. Germline V gene data show CDR1 as DFQATT and CDR2 as SNEGSKA (reference sequence). The CDR3 here is CSHTPWGPGTEAFF. The CDR3 nucleotides read TGCAGTCACACACCGTGGGGGCCGGGCACTGAAGCTTTCTTT.

At least ten counts were recorded for this clonotype. The V call is TRBV10-1, the J call TRBJ2-7; TRBD2 aligns across 8 bases. CDR1 WNHNN and CDR2 SYGVQD come from the germline V gene (reference sequence). V shed 6 bases and J 5 bases; nucleotides not matched to a gene: 6. The CDR3 sequence is 13 residues long. DNA of the CDR3: TGCGCCAGCAGCGACGGGGGGGCCCACGAGCAGTACTTC. It specifies CASSDGGAHEQYF.

At least ten counts were recorded for this clonotype. The chain has TRBV7-9 and TRBJ1-2; D remains ambiguous. V lost 5 bases and J lost 3, with 13 bases in between. Germline lookup yields CDR1 SEHNR and CDR2 FQNEAQ (reference sequence). This CDR3 region has 14 residues. In DNA form, the CDR3 reads TGTGCCAGCAGCCCTAGGGAGGGCGACTATGGCTACACCTTC. Its translation: CASSPREGDYGYTF.